This is a list of T cell receptor beta chains from one sample in a study of spatial heterogeneity in lung cancer. TCRdb reprocessed the 5' RACE reads via MiXCR and lists one record per CDR3 protein. The table records roughly 28,000 distinct CDR3 sequences, 8.4% of them present only once. The sequencing used PBMCs, collected at surgery. Every receptor here comes from a female donor with early-stage non-small cell lung cancer. Both conserved end residues are part of each CDR3. The order of the fields is clone size, V gene, CDR3 protein. Clone size is stated in some rows and not others, as once, few, many or a class when expanded.

>many|TRBV12-3/TRBV12-4
CASSFRYGELFF
>many|TRBV5-5
CASSLALATEQFF
>.|TRBV19
CASSTDRGRQETQYF
>many|TRBV24-1
CATSERQGAGYTF
>many|TRBV11-2
CASSLVSRGTEAFF
>few|TRBV19
CASSMAGPTYEQYF
>few|TRBV7-9
CASSLMYGGTEAFF
>.|TRBV20-1
CSARTGGMNEQFF
>many|TRBV20-1
CSADTWTSGTDTQYF
>many|TRBV30
CAWSPSSRYPSTDTQYF
>many|TRBV20-1
CSAAALALDSNQPQHF
>many|TRBV11-2
CASSLTPDYSKTFF
>few|TRBV21-1
CASSQETPGGNIQYF
>many|TRBV27
CASRPGAGGANVLTF
>few|TRBV20-1
CGRREGETQYF
>many|TRBV5-4
CASSSGQGSTEAFF
>many|TRBV19
CASSTDRVDKNIQYF
>many|TRBV12-3/TRBV12-4
CASSPRQGSNYGYTF
>many|TRBV7-6
CASSLRFADTQYF
>many|TRBV7-9
CASSLLAGTYNEQFF
>many|TRBV7-2
CASSFVGWGPSYEQYF
>.|TRBV18
CASSPPSAVSYNEQFF
>few|TRBV14
CASSPLGASGNEQYF
>many|TRBV19
CASTLEWNANTGELFF
>.|TRBV20-1
CSARDPKGAKHSPLHF
>many|TRBV21-1
CASRPTAGGPTEQYF
>few|TRBV27
CASSVLARYNEQFF
>many|TRBV6-5
CASSYRDRPEYTQYF
>.|TRBV5-1
CASSWGLAGGFGEQFF
>many|TRBV7-9
CASSLVGVSGYTF
>many|TRBV7-9
CASSLAHPSGANVLTF
>many|TRBV5-1
CASSRVSPSGELFF
>.|TRBV5-1
CASSLTGPFTDTQYF
>.|TRBV12-3/TRBV12-4
CASSLGPGQLETQYF
>.|TRBV29-1
CSAHSVYNEQFF
>few|TRBV14
CASSLTVNTEAFF
>few|TRBV11-1
CASSRIRNTEAFF
>many|TRBV7-3
CASSLSGRTGELFF
>many|TRBV20-1
CSARYYAGRSYNEQFF
>once|TRBV6-6
CASDRGSAWETQYF
>few|TRBV19
CASNRGGAGGELFF